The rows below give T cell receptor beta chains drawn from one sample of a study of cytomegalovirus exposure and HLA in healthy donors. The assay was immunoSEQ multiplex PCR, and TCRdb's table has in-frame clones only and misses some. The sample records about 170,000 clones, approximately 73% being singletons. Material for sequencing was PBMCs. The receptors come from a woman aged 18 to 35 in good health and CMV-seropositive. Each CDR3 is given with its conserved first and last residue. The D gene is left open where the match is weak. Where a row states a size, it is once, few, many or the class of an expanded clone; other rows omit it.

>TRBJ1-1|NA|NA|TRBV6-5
TGTGCCAGCAGAAATGAGGGCGGCGAGGACACTGAAGCTTTCTTT
CASRNEGGEDTEAFF
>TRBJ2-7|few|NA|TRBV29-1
TGCAGCGTTATACAGGTCGAGGAGCGTATTCCCTACGAGCAGTACTTC
CSVIQVEERIPYEQYF
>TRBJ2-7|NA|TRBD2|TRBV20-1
TGCAGTGCCTCCGGGGGGGGCGAGCAGTACTTC
CSASGGGEQYF
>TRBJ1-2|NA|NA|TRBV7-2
TGTGCCAGCAGCTTAGGCCAGGGCTATGGCTACACCTTC
CASSLGQGYGYTF
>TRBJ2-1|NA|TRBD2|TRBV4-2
TGTGCCAGCAGCCAAGAAGCGGGGAGCTCCTACAATGAGCAGTTCTTC
CASSQEAGSSYNEQFF
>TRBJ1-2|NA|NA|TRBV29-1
TGCAGCGTTGTCAGGGTTGGTAGTGGCTACACCTTC
CSVVRVGSGYTF
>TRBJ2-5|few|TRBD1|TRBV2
TGTGCCAGCAGTGGGACAGGGAATCGTGAGACCCAGTACTTC
CASSGTGNRETQYF
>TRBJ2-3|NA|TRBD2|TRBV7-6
TGTGCCAGCAGCTCGAACTCGCCGCCCGGGGGGGCTATAGATACGCAGTATTTT
CASSSNSPPGGAIDTQYF
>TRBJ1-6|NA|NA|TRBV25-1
TGTGCCAGCAGTGCGGCAGGGTTTAATTCACCCCTCCACTTT
CASSAAGFNSPLHF
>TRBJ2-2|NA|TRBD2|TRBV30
TGTGCCTGGATGATACGGCGGGGGGGCGTCACCGGGGAGCTGTTTTTT
CAWMIRRGGVTGELFF
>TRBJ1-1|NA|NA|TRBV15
TGTGCCACCAGCAGAGTGCAGGGGACGTACACTGAAGCTTTCTTT
CATSRVQGTYTEAFF
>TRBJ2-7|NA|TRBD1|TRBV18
TGTGCCAGCTCACCGGGACAGTTCTACGAGCAGTACTTC
CASSPGQFYEQYF
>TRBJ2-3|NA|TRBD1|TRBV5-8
TGTGCCAGCAGCTCACAGACAGGGCCGGCAGATACGCAGTATTTT
CASSSQTGPADTQYF
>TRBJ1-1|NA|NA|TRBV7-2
TGTGCCAGCAGCTTACGCACTGAAGCTTTCTTT
CASSLRTEAFF
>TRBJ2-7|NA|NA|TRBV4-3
TGCGCCAGCAGCCAGAATCGAGGCTACGAGCAGTACTTC
CASSQNRGYEQYF
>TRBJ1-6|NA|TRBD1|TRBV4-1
TGCGCCAGCAGCCCGACCGGGACAGTAGGTTCACCCCTCCACTTT
CASSPTGTVGSPLHF
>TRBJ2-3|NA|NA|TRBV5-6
TGTGCCAGCACCTCCGGGGTCCTAGGTTCCGATACGCAGTATTTT
CASTSGVLGSDTQYF
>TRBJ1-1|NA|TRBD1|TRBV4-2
TGTGCCAGCAGCCAAGCACAGAACAGGGGCGGTTGGAGCACTGAAGCTTTCTTT
CASSQAQNRGGWSTEAFF
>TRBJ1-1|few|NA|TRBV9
TGTGCCAGCAGCGCCCCAGGGCGAGGAACTGAAGCTTTCTTT
CASSAPGRGTEAFF
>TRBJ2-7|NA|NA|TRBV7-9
TGTGCCAGCAGCCCAGGACAAGACTACGAGCAGTACTTC
CASSPGQDYEQYF
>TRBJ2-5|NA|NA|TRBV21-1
TGTGCCAGCAGCAAAGGTTTGGGGACTAGCGGCCAGCAAGAGACCCAGTACTTC
CASSKGLGTSGQQETQYF
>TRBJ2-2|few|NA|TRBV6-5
TGTGCCAGCAGTCGCGGGGATACCGGGGAGCTGTTTTTT
CASSRGDTGELFF
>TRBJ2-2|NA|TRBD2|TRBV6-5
TGTGCCAGCAGAAGCGGGGGGGCGAACACCGGGGAGCTGTTTTTT
CASRSGGANTGELFF
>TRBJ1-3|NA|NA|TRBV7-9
TGTGCCAGCAGCCCGAACAGGGACCTCTCTGGAAACACCATATATTTT
CASSPNRDLSGNTIYF
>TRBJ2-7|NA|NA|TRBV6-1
TGTGCCAGCAGTAGTAGGGGAAACGAGCAGTACTTC
CASSSRGNEQYF
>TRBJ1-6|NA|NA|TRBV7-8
TGTGCCAGCACCCAAGGGGGGGGGTCCTCCTATAATTCACCCCTCCACTTT
CASTQGGGSSYNSPLHF
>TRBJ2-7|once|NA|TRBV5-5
TGTGCCAGCAGCCGACAGAGCTCCTACGAGCAGTACTTC
CASSRQSSYEQYF
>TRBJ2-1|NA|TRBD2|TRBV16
TGTGCCAGCAGCCAGCCGGGACTAGCGGGGGGTACGTATGAGCAGTTCTTC
CASSQPGLAGGTYEQFF
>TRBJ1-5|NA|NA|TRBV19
TGTGCCAGTAGTATATCCCGCGGGAGGGGCTATAGCAATCAGCCCCAGCATTTT
CASSISRGRGYSNQPQHF
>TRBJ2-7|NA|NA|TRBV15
TGTGCCACTCAGCCGACATATAACTACGAGCAGTACTTC
CATQPTYNYEQYF
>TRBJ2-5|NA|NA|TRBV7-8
TGTGCCAGCAGGTTAACCCCCAGGGGGTGGAGCGGGGGACAAGAGACCCAGTACTTC
CASRLTPRGWSGGQETQYF
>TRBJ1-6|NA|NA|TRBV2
TGTGCCAGCAGTGAGGGTCAGGCGTATAATTCACCCCTCCACTTT
CASSEGQAYNSPLHF
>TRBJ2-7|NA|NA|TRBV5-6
TGTGCCAGCAGCTTTGGAGCCTACGAGCAGTACTTC
CASSFGAYEQYF
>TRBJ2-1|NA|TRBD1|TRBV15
TGTGCCACCAGCAGAGGAGGGGGCACGGGTGAGCAGTTCTTC
CATSRGGGTGEQFF
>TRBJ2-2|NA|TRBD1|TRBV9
TGTGCCAGCAGCCCAAAGACAGGGGGCCCCATGTCTGGGGAGCTGTTTTTT
CASSPKTGGPMSGELFF
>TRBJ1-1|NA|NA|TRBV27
TGTGCCAGCCTACAAGGACTTGAAGCTTTCTTT
CASLQGLEAFF
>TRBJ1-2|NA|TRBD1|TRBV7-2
TGTGCCAGCAGCTTGATGGCAGGGGGCGCCTGGGGTGGCTACACCTTC
CASSLMAGGAWGGYTF
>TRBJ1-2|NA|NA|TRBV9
TGTGCCAGCAGCGTAGCAGGTGACTATGGCTACACCTTC
CASSVAGDYGYTF
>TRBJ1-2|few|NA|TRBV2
TGTGCCAGCAGTGGGGGGGAGAACCATGGCTACACCTTC
CASSGGENHGYTF
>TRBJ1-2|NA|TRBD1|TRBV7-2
TGTGCCAGCAGCTCTAGGGGGAGGGACAGGGGTTTTCGGTATGGCTACACCTTC
CASSSRGRDRGFRYGYTF
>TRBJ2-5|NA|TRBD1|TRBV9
TGTGCCAGCAGCGGCGGACAGGGCCTGTCAGAGACCCAGTACTTC
CASSGGQGLSETQYF
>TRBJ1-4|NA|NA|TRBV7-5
TGTGTCAGAAGCTTAGGGGGGGTACAGCGGGCGAGTTATAATGAAAAACTGTTTTTT
CVRSLGGVQRASYNEKLFF
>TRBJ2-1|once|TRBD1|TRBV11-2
TGTGCCAGCAGCTTAGCCGGGACAGGGGTCCGAGGTGAGCAGTTCTTC
CASSLAGTGVRGEQFF
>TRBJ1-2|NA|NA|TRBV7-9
TGTTCCAGCAGCTTGGCTGACTGGGGCTACACCTTC
CSSSLADWGYTF
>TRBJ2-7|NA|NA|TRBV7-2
TGTGCCAGCAGCCTCGCAAAGGACTCCTACGAGCAGTACTTC
CASSLAKDSYEQYF
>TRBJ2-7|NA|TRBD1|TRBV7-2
TGTGCCAGCAGCCCAGACCCGGGACAGGGCTACGAGCAGTACTTC
CASSPDPGQGYEQYF
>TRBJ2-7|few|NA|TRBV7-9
TGTGCCAGCAGCGCAAGACAGGCCGCCGAGCAGTACTTC
CASSARQAAEQYF
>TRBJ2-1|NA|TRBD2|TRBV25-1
TGTGCCAGCAGTGAGCCCGGGACTAGCGGGGGGGTTCGGTTCTTC
CASSEPGTSGGVRFF
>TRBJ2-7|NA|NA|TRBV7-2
TGTGCCAGCAGCTTAGATTGGCCCTCCGAGCAGTACTTC
CASSLDWPSEQYF
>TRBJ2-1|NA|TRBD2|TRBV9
TGTGCCAGCAGCGGAGAGGGGACTAGCGGGGGCTACAATGAGCAGTTCTTC
CASSGEGTSGGYNEQFF
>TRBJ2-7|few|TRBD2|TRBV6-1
TGTGCCAGCAGTGAAGCAACTAGCGGACGGAACGAGCAGTACTTC
CASSEATSGRNEQYF
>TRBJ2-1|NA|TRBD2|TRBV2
TGTGCCAGCAGCTGGACTAGCGGTATCAATGAGCAGTTCTTC
CASSWTSGINEQFF
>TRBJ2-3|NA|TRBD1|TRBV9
TGTGCCAGCAGCGTAGGGAGCCCAGGGGGCGCGGATACGCAGTATTTT
CASSVGSPGGADTQYF
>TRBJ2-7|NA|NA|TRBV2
TGTGCCAGCAGTGCCGGCGGGGCCTACGAGCAGTACTTC
CASSAGGAYEQYF
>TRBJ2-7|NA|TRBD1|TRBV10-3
TGTGCCATCCGGACAGGGAGCTCCTACGAGCAGTACTTC
CAIRTGSSYEQYF
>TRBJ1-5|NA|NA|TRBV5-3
TGTGCCAGAAGCTTGGCCGGGGTCGGCAATCAGCCCCAGCATTTT
CARSLAGVGNQPQHF
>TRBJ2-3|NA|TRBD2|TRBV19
TGTGCCAGTAGTTCTAGCGGGGGCCAGGATACGCAGTATTTT
CASSSSGGQDTQYF